This T cell receptor (beta chain) was found in a study of early T cells in non-severe SARS-CoV-2 infection. Study-wide context: Sequencing was performed on bulk RNA from unsorted whole blood, leaving chains unpaired.

Trimming cost V 0 bases and J 6 bases, with 2 bases left between them. Germline CDR1 is SQVTM and CDR2 is ANQGSEA. CDR3 length: 11 amino acids. This clonotype was detected a few times. Unique molecular identifiers were added to individual cDNA molecules. One entry per CDR3 protein, called by TCRdb with MiXCR from the 5' RACE reads. The sample contains tens of thousands of distinct CDR3 sequences, 5.5% to 8.5% of which appear only once. The TCR originated in an adult who was a healthcare worker with PCR-confirmed SARS-CoV-2 infection or an uninfected control (not recorded which). The chain uses TRBV29-1 and TRBJ2-2; D ambiguous. The sample was whole blood, taken at baseline. CDR3 residues: CSVEDPGELFF. The CDR3 DNA reads TGCAGCGTTGAAGATCCCGGGGAGCTGTTTTTT.